The 25 T cell receptor beta chains below come from one sample, sequenced in a study of blood T cells in healthy people across ages. A second PCR, run for about 7 to 11 cycles, used a sample-barcoded 5' primer plus a J-beta primer mix. TCRdb analysed the 5' RACE reads with MiXCR anew, one entry per CDR3 protein. Of about 1.5 million distinct CDR3 sequences detected, roughly 40% appear once; the ten largest clones hold 7.9%. Sample: blood. The origin of the receptors is a woman younger than 35 in good health.

The chain employs TRBV6-6 and TRBJ1-5; 8 bases match TRBD1. Germline CDR1 MNHNY, CDR2 SVGAGI (reference sequence). After removal of 9 bases from V and 4 bases from J, the junction contained 8 bases not matched to a gene. CDR3 length: 14 residues. This chain's CDR3 is CASNGWTGNQPQHF. In DNA form, the CDR3 reads TGTGCCAGTAACGGTTGGACAGGGAATCAGCCCCAGCATTTT.

The rearrangement uses TRBV21-1 and TRBJ2-5; TRBD1 is taken as the D call from the table, unchecked against the DNA. TRBV21-1 is a known pseudogene. The CDR3 is made up of 17 amino acids. CDR3 DNA: TGTGCCAGCAGCAAAGCCGAAAAGGGGGGGATACAAGAGACCCAGTACTTC. It specifies CASSKAEKGGIQETQYF.

Only a few counts were recorded for this clonotype. The chain has TRBV10-1 and TRBJ2-5, with D possibly matching TRBD1 (5 bases). Gene TRBJ2-7 matches the end of the DNA better, so the J call may be wrong. The CDR3 is 13 amino acids. The germline gives CDR1 WNHNN, CDR2 SYGVQD (reference sequence). The CDR3 DNA reads TGCGCCAGCAGTGAGTACAGGACCGGCGAGCAGTACTTC. It is translated as CASSEYRTGEQYF.

This chain joins TRBV6-6 and TRBJ1-2; D is perhaps TRBD1 (5 bases). Looked up from germline, CDR1 is MNHNY and CDR2 is SVGAGI (reference sequence). The CDR3 spans 17 residues. V shed 8 bases and J shed 5 bases, with 27 bases lying between them. CDR3 coding DNA: TGTGCCAGCTCCTTCGTGGTACAGGCCGACTTTCTTTATGGCTACACCTTC. Amino acid sequence: CASSFVVQADFLYGYTF.

The chain uses TRBV7-2 and TRBJ1-5, with a possible D match to TRBD1 (6 bases). The V and J ends lost 1 base and 4 bases respectively, with 11 bases between them. Germline V lookup: CDR1 SGHTA, CDR2 FQGNSA. This CDR3 is built from 15 residues. CDR3 sequence (DNA): TGTGCCAGCAGCTTAGTACGGGGGCGAAATCAGCCCCAGCATTTT. Amino acid sequence: CASSLVRGRNQPQHF.

The chain links TRBV5-1 to TRBJ2-3; 9 positions agree with TRBD2. Germline V gene lookup returns CDR1 SGHRS and CDR2 YFSETQ. V was clipped by 3 bases and J by 1 base; unmatched bases: 6. The CDR3 has 16 amino acids. The CDR3 DNA reads as TGCGCCAGCAGCTGGGGCCCTAGCGGGGGCACAGATACGCAGTATTTT. Its protein product is CASSWGPSGGTDTQYF.

This clonotype has just a few counts. This chain links TRBV4-1 with TRBJ2-5; 8 bases fit TRBD1. The germline V gene encodes CDR1 MGHRA and CDR2 YSYEKL. V was pared by 1 base and J by 1 base, with 5 bases of the junction left unmatched. The CDR3 is 16 residues long. The CDR3 is CASSQGQGSPQETQYF. The DNA of the CDR3 is TGCGCCAGCAGCCAAGGACAGGGGAGCCCCCAAGAGACCCAGTACTTC.

V is TRBV10-3 and J is TRBJ1-3, with 7 bases that match TRBD1. The CDR3 is made up of 14 amino acids. Germline-derived CDR1 and CDR2 are ENHRY and SYGVKD. V lost 3 bases and J lost 4; bases outside the gene matches: 3. The CDR3 nucleotides read TGTGCCATCAGTGAAAGGGGGCTAGGAAACACCATATATTTT. Translated: CAISERGLGNTIYF.

The chain couples TRBV6-6 to TRBJ2-7; TRBD2 is a possible D gene (6 bases). Germline lookup yields CDR1 MNHNY and CDR2 SVGAGI (reference sequence). V lost 0 bases, J lost 6 bases, and 9 bases lay in between. The CDR3 has 13 amino acids. CDR3: CASSYSGGSEQYF. The CDR3 DNA is TGTGCCAGCAGTTACTCCGGAGGGTCCGAGCAGTACTTC.

V usage is TRBV7-9 and J usage is TRBJ2-2; 9 bases are shared with TRBD1. The CDR3 extends over 15 amino acids. Looked up from germline, CDR1 is SEHNR and CDR2 is FQNEAQ (reference sequence). The trim removed 3 bases at V and 5 bases at J, leaving 4 bases unmatched. The CDR3 DNA is TGTGCCAGCAGCTTTTGGGACAGGGATACCGGGGAGCTGTTTTTT. It translates to CASSFWDRDTGELFF.

This clonotype was counted between two and nine times. V and J are TRBV20-1 and TRBJ2-7; TRBD1 matches 8 bases. This CDR3 is 13 amino acids long. Germline lookup yields CDR1 DFQATT and CDR2 SNEGSKA (reference sequence). V shed 1 base, J shed 5 bases, and the junction held 4 bases outside the gene matches. The CDR3 loop reads CSARGTGTNEQYF. Written as DNA, the CDR3 is TGCAGTGCTAGAGGGACAGGGACCAACGAGCAGTACTTC.

This clonotype was recorded once. The CDR3 nucleotides are TGCGCCAGCAGCTTGGCGGCGGGAGGGCCCTCCAAAAACATTCAGTACTTC. It specifies CASSLAAGGPSKNIQYF. The rearrangement uses TRBV5-1 and TRBJ2-4, with 9 positions matching TRBD2. Unmatched junction bases numbered 6, after V lost 0 bases and J lost 2 bases. CDR1 is SGHRS and CDR2 is YFSETQ in the germline V gene. This CDR3 region has 17 residues.

About this clonotype itself: A much larger clone is a single base away; this may be a read error. This chain connects TRBV19 to TRBJ2-4; 7 positions agree with TRBD2. The J call may be mistaken, given a closer DNA end match to TRBJ2-7. The CDR3 length is 12 residues. Germline loops: CDR1 LNHDA, CDR2 SQIVND (reference sequence). Here the CDR3 reads CARSTGGCEQYF. The CDR3 region has the DNA TGTGCCCGTAGTACGGGGGGTTGCGAGCAGTACTTC.

This clonotype was seen a handful of times. The chain combines TRBV4-1 with TRBJ1-2; 9 bases fit TRBD1. After removal of 0 bases from V and 4 bases from J, the junction contained 6 bases not matched to a gene. Germline CDR1 is MGHRA and CDR2 is YSYEKL. The CDR3 consists of 16 residues. CDR3 protein: CASSQETGQGPYGYTF. The CDR3, as DNA: TGCGCCAGCAGCCAAGAGACGGGACAGGGCCCCTATGGCTACACCTTC.

This clonotype was counted a few times. The rearrangement uses TRBV4-1 and TRBJ2-7, with 9 bases aligning to TRBD2. Germline V gene data show CDR1 as MGHRA and CDR2 as YSYEKL. This CDR3 contains 19 residues. After removal of 4 bases from V and 2 bases from J, the junction contained 18 bases not matched to a gene. The DNA of the CDR3 is TGCGCCAGCAGCCGCGTCGAGTTTATGGCGGGAGGGAACGCCTACGAGCAGTACTTC. The encoded protein is CASSRVEFMAGGNAYEQYF.

The rearrangement joins TRBV27 to TRBJ1-5, with 8 bases fitting TRBD1. J lost 4 bases, V lost 7 bases, and 9 bases had no gene match. This CDR3 is 15 amino acids long. In germline, CDR1 is MNHEY, CDR2 SMNVEV (reference sequence). In nucleotides, the CDR3 is TGTGCCAGCAAGGGTGCAGGGGGCCCAAATCAGCCCCAGCATTTT. Amino acid sequence: CASKGAGGPNQPQHF.

The V and J genes are TRBV7-2 and TRBJ1-1; D possibly corresponds to TRBD1 (5 bases). Germline CDR1 SGHTA, CDR2 FQGNSA. V lost 5 bases, J lost 4 bases, and 14 bases lay in between. This CDR3 is built from 14 residues. CDR3 in amino acids: CASSPGTSTTEAFF. Here the CDR3 DNA reads TGTGCCAGCAGCCCGGGGACCTCAACCACTGAAGCTTTCTTT.

This clonotype was counted only a few times. The chain joins TRBV28 to TRBJ1-1; 7 bases are a match to TRBD1. Germline-derived CDR1 and CDR2 are MDHEN and SYDVKM. Trimming removed 6 bases from V and 11 bases from J; junction bases left unmatched: 12. This CDR3 contains 13 residues. The CDR3 protein is CASSPTGRAMAFF. In DNA, the CDR3 is TGTGCCAGCAGCCCGACAGGGAGGGCCATGGCTTTCTTT.

This clonotype was detected only once. This may stem from a read error, because a much larger clone lies one nucleotide away. This chain links TRBV10-3 with TRBJ2-5; D call uncertain. CDR1 is ENHRY, CDR2 SYGVKD, per germline. The CDR3 spans 12 residues. V lost 4 bases and J 11 bases, leaving 14 bases between the germline ends. CDR3 sequence (DNA): TGTGCCATCAGTGGCAGTTCCGGTGAGCAGTACTTC. The encoded protein is CAISGSSGEQYF.

In its sample, this clonotype was seen a few times. V and J are TRBV7-9 and TRBJ2-4, with D perhaps matching TRBD1 or TRBD2 (5 bases each). With 3 bases removed from V and 5 bases from J, the gap between germline ends came to 17 bases. The length of the CDR3 is 16 residues. The germline gives CDR1 SEHNR, CDR2 FQNEAQ (reference sequence). CDR3 sequence reads: CASSLGPPGPENIQYF. As DNA, the CDR3 is TGTGCCAGCAGCTTGGGCCCGCCGGGGCCCGAAAACATTCAGTACTTC.

This clonotype has only one observation. The chain uses TRBV20-1 and TRBJ1-2; possibly TRBD1 for D (5 bases). This CDR3 is built from 13 residues. The V gene's germline CDR1 is DFQATT and CDR2 SNEGSKA (reference sequence). Trimming left V 5 bases short and J 4 bases short, with 14 bases between. DNA of the CDR3: TGCAGTGCTGTTACAGACGGGGGCTATGGCTACACCTTC. Translated, it gives CSAVTDGGYGYTF.

The chain employs TRBV18 and TRBJ1-2; D is possibly TRBD1 (6 bases). The V gene lost 0 bases and the J gene lost 5 bases, with 16 bases spanning the gap. The CDR3 length is 16 residues. CDR1 is KGHSH, CDR2 LQKENI, per germline. CDR3 bases: TGTGCCAGCTCACCACCTGGGGGGCTTTCTGAGTATGGCTACACCTTC. Translated: CASSPPGGLSEYGYTF.

This chain connects TRBV27 to TRBJ1-2, with 8 bases fitting TRBD1. Germline assignment: CDR1 MNHEY and CDR2 SMNVEV (reference sequence). The CDR3 has 16 residues. J was trimmed by 2 bases and V by 8 bases; bases with no gene match: 13. The CDR3 sequence is CASLPPVGQGNYGYTF. CDR3 nucleotide sequence: TGTGCCAGCCTGCCCCCCGTCGGACAGGGAAACTATGGCTACACCTTC.

The chain employs TRBV2 and TRBJ2-7, with D maybe TRBD2 (5 bases). This CDR3 is 13 amino acids long. Germline-derived CDR1 and CDR2 are SNHLY and FYNNEI. Trimming took off 7 bases at V and 0 bases at J, with 10 bases between the two ends. As DNA, the CDR3 is TGTGCCAGCAAGAGGACTCCCTCCTACGAGCAGTACTTC. Translating gives CASKRTPSYEQYF.

This sequence joins TRBV20-1 and TRBJ2-1; 7 bases agree with TRBD2. CDR1 is DFQATT, CDR2 SNEGSKA, per germline (reference sequence). V dropped 0 bases and J dropped 3; count of bases not matched to a gene: 8. The CDR3 consists of 16 residues. The chain's CDR3 is CSARDGRASGYNEQFF. The CDR3 bases are TGCAGTGCTAGAGATGGGCGGGCTAGCGGCTACAATGAGCAGTTCTTC.